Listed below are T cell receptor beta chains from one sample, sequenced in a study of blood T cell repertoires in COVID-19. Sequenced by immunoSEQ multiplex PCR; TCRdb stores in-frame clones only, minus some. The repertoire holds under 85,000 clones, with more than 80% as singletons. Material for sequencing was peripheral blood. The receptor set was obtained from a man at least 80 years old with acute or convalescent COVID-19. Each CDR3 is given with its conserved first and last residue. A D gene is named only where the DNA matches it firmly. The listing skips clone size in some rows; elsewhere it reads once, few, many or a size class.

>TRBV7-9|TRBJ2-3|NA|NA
CASLFSPSTDTQYF
TGTGCCAGCCTCTTCTCCCCGAGCACAGATACGCAGTATTTT
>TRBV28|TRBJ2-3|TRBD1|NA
CASSKGTGGTDTQYF
TGTGCCAGCAGTAAAGGGACAGGGGGCACAGATACGCAGTATTTT
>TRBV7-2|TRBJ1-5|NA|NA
CASSLVRQPQHF
TGTGCCAGCAGCTTAGTCAGGCAGCCCCAGCATTTT
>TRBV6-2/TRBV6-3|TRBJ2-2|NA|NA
CASSSGQLDTGELFF
TGTGCCAGCAGCTCAGGACAGTTGGACACCGGGGAGCTGTTTTTT
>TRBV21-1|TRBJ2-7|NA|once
CASSKSLPGGLEQYF
TGTGCCAGCAGCAAAAGCCTCCCGGGGGGGTTGGAGCAGTACTTC
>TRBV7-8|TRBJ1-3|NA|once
CASSRGGGIGNTIYF
TGTGCCAGCAGCCGAGGTGGGGGGATCGGAAACACCATATATTTT
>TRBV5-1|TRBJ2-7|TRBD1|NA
CASSLAGTGFFEQYF
TGCGCCAGCAGCTTGGCCGGGACAGGGTTTTTCGAGCAGTACTTC
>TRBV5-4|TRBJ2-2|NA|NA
CASSFATGITGELFF
TGTGCCAGCAGCTTCGCTACAGGGATCACCGGGGAGCTGTTTTTT
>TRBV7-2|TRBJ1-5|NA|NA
CASSLQGTQPQHF
TGTGCCAGCAGCTTACAGGGAACTCAGCCCCAGCATTTT
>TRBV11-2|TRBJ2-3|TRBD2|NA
CASSPREGTDTQYF
TGTGCCAGCAGCCCGCGGGAGGGGACAGATACGCAGTATTTT
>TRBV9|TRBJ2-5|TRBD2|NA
CASSVGLAVGETQYF
TGTGCCAGCAGCGTAGGCCTAGCGGTTGGAGAGACCCAGTACTTC
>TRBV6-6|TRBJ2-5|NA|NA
CAARAGSLFLQETQYF
TGTGCCGCAAGAGCCGGGAGCCTATTCCTCCAAGAGACCCAGTACTTC
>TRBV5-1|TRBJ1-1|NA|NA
CASSFRLPESDTEAFF
TGCGCCAGCAGCTTCCGTCTACCCGAAAGCGACACTGAAGCTTTCTTT
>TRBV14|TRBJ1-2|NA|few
CASSQPGWDGYTF
TGTGCCAGCAGCCAACCAGGGTGGGATGGCTACACCTTC
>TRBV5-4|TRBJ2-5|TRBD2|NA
CASSLEIAGGLRETQYF
TGTGCCAGCAGCTTGGAGATAGCGGGGGGGCTTCGGGAGACCCAGTACTTC
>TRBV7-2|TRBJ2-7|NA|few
CASSSSRGTYEQYF
TGTGCCAGCAGCTCCAGCAGGGGTACCTACGAGCAGTACTTC
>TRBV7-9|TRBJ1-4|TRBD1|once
CASSLGGQNEKLFF
TGTGCCAGCAGCTTAGGGGGACAGAATGAAAAACTGTTTTTT
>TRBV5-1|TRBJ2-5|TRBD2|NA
CASSPGSGRRETQYF
TGCGCCAGCAGCCCCGGGAGCGGGAGAAGAGAGACCCAGTACTTC
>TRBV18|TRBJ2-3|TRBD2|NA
CASSPPGASGRTDTQYF
TGTGCCAGCTCACCACCTGGAGCTAGCGGGCGCACAGATACGCAGTATTTT
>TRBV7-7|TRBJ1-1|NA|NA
CASSPRPDSNTEAFF
TGTGCCAGCAGCCCTCGGCCAGACTCGAACACTGAAGCTTTCTTT
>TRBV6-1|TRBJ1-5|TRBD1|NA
CASSEYRGSNQPQHF
TGTGCCAGCAGTGAATACAGGGGTAGCAATCAGCCCCAGCATTTT
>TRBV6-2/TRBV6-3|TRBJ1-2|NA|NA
CASSYSQGIYGYTF
TGTGCCAGCAGTTACTCACAGGGAATCTATGGCTACACCTTC
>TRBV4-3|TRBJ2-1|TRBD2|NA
CASSQVSASGGNEQFF
TGCGCCAGCAGCCAAGTCTCGGCTAGCGGGGGAAATGAGCAGTTCTTC
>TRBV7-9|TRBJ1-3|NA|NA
CASSFTRSMPGNTIYF
TGTGCCAGCAGCTTTACCCGGTCGATGCCTGGAAACACCATATATTTT
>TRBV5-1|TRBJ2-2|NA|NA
CASTTQGSGELFF
TGCGCCAGCACCACACAGGGTTCCGGGGAGCTGTTTTTT